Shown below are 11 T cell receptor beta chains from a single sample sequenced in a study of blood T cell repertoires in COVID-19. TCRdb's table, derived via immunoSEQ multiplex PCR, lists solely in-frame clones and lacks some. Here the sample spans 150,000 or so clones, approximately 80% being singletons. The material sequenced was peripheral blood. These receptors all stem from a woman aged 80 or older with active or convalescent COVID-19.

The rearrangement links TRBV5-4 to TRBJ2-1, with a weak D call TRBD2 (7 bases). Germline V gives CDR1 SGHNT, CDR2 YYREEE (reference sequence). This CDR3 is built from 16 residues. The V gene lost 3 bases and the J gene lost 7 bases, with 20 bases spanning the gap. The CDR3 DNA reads TGTGCCAGCAGCTCAAGGGGGGGATTGGGTGAGAATGAGCAGTTCTTC. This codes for CASSSRGGLGENEQFF.

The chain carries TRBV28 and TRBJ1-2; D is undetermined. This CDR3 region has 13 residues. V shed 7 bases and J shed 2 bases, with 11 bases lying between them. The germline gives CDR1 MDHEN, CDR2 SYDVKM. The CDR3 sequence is CASTGSYNYGYTF. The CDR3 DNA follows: TGTGCCAGCACAGGATCCTACAACTATGGCTACACCTTC.

CDR3 coding DNA: TGTGCCAGCAGTAGCCGAGCCCCCCTCCACTTT. Translating gives CASSSRAPLHF. This rearrangement joins TRBV6-4 to TRBJ1-6; no definite D call. Trimming took 5 bases from V and 13 from J, leaving 9 bases between them. CDR3 length: 11 residues. Germline CDR1 MRHNA, CDR2 SNTAGT.

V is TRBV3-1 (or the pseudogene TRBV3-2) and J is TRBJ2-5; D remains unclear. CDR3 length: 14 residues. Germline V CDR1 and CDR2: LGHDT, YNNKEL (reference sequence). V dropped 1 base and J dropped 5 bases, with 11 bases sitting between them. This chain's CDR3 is CASSQGFLLETQYF. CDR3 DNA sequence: TGTGCCAGCAGCCAAGGGTTTTTACTCGAGACCCAGTACTTC.

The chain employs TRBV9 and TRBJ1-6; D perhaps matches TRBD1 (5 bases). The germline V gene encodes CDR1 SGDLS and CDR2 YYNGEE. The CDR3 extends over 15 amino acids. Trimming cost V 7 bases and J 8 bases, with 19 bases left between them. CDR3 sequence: CASGREDIRDSPLHF. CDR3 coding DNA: TGTGCCAGCGGACGGGAGGACATTCGGGATTCACCCCTCCACTTT.

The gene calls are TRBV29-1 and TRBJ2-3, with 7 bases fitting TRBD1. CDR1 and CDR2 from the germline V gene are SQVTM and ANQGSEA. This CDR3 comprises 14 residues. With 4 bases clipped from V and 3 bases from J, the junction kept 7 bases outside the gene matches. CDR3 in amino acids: CSVGGRGITDTQYF. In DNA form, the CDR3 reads TGCAGCGTTGGCGGCAGGGGGATTACAGATACGCAGTATTTT.

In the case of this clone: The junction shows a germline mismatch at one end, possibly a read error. CDR3: CASSLGPSGAQETQYF. In DNA, the CDR3 is TGTGCTAGCAGCTTAGGGCCTAGCGGGGCTCAAGAGACCCAGTACTTC. The V and J genes are TRBV7-7 and TRBJ2-5; 9 nucleotides line up with TRBD2. Germline CDR1 is SSHAT and CDR2 is FNYEAQ (reference sequence). The CDR3 length is 16 residues.

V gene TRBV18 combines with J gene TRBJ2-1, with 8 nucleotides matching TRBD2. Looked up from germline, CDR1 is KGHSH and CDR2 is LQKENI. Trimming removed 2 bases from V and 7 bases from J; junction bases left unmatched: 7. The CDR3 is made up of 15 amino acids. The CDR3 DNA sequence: TGTGCCAGCTCACCAGAACGGGGGGGCCGTAATGAGCAGTTCTTC. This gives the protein CASSPERGGRNEQFF.

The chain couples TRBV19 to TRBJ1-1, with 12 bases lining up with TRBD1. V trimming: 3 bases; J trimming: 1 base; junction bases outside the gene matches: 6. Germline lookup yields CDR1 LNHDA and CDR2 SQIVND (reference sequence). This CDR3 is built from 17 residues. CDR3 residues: CASSMPGQGAGNTEAFF. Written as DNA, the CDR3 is TGTGCCAGTAGTATGCCGGGACAGGGGGCTGGGAACACTGAAGCTTTCTTT.

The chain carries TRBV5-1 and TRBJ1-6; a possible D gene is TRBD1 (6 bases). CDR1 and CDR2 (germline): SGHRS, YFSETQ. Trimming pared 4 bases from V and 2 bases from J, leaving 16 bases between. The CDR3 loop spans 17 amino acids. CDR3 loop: CASSRGRTVTYNSPLHF. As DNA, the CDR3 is TGCGCCAGCAGCAGGGGACGGACAGTGACCTATAATTCACCCCTCCACTTT.

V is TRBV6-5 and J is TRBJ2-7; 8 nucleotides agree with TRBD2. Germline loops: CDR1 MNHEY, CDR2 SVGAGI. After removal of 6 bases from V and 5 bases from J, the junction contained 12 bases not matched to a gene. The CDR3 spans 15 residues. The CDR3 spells CASRNRGGLSNEQYF. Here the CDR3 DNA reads TGTGCCAGCAGGAATCGCGGGGGGCTCTCGAACGAGCAGTACTTC.